Below are 19 T cell receptor beta chains sequenced from a single sample in a study of shared clonotypes between healthy human individuals. Here immunoSEQ multiplex PCR was the method, and the copy in TCRdb shows in-frame clones only, minus some. The sample has roughly 650,000 clones; about 96% are singletons. The sequencing sample was made of naive CD4+ T cells sorted from blood. The sample's subset: CD45RA+ positively selected. These receptors were obtained from a young woman in good health.

The gene calls are TRBV11-2 and TRBJ2-1; 8 nucleotides align to TRBD2. The trim removed 5 bases at V and 4 bases at J, leaving 10 bases unmatched. The CDR3 runs 16 residues. CDR1 is SGHAT and CDR2 is FQNNGV in the germline V gene. The CDR3 loop is CASSPGTLAAYNEQFF. CDR3 DNA sequence: TGTGCCAGCAGCCCCGGTACACTAGCGGCTTACAATGAGCAGTTCTTC. Full variable domain (remainder filled in from reference TRBV11-2 and TRBJ2-1): EAGVAQSPRYKIIEKRQSVAFWCNPISGHATLYWYQQILGQGPKLLIQFQNNGVVDDSQLPKDRFSAERLKGVDSTLKIQPAKLEDSAVYLCASSPGTLAAYNEQFFGPGTRLTVL.

The V and J genes are TRBV5-6 and TRBJ2-1, with 7 bases lining up with TRBD1. Trimming cost V 4 bases and J 1 base; bases outside gene matches: 8. This CDR3 has 16 amino acids. The germline gives CDR1 SGHDT, CDR2 YYEEEE. CDR3 bases: TGTGCCAGCAGCCCCAGGGGGATAGTTTCCTACAATGAGCAGTTCTTC. Translation: CASSPRGIVSYNEQFF.

This chain links TRBV19 with TRBJ2-3; 10 bases match TRBD2. CDR3 size: 15 residues. V was pared by 7 bases and J by 1 base, with 5 bases of the junction left unmatched. CDR1 is LNHDA, CDR2 SQIVND, per germline (reference sequence). In nucleotides, the CDR3 is TGTGCCAGTAACTCCCTAGCGGGGGGCACAGATACGCAGTATTTT. It yields the protein CASNSLAGGTDTQYF.

This clone appeared a few times. The chain has TRBV18 and TRBJ1-2; perhaps TRBD1 as D (5 bases). This CDR3 region has 16 residues. The germline V gene has CDR1 KGHSH and CDR2 LQKENI. V lost 5 bases to trimming and J lost 2 bases, with 18 bases between them. The CDR3 DNA reads as TGTGCCAGCTCAGGATCGGGACCCAGGGACAACTATGGCTACACCTTC. Residues: CASSGSGPRDNYGYTF. The variable domain in full, with the rest retrieved from reference TRBV18 and TRBJ1-2, is NAGVMQNPRHLVRRRGQEARLRCSPMKGHSHVYWYRQLPEEGLKFMVYLQKENIIDESGMPKERFSAEFPKEGPSILRIQQVVRGDSAAYFCASSGSGPRDNYGYTFGSGTRLTVV.

The CDR3: CASSSQGGGTDTQYF. The CDR3 DNA is TGCGCCAGCAGCTCCCAGGGGGGAGGCACAGATACGCAGTATTTT. The rearrangement joins TRBV5-1 to TRBJ2-3; possible D gene TRBD1, 7 bases. The CDR3 sequence is 15 residues long. Germline V gives CDR1 SGHRS, CDR2 YFSETQ. V was shortened by 3 bases and J by 1 base, with 12 bases between the two germline ends. The complete variable domain, with remaining parts taken from reference TRBV5-1 and TRBJ2-3, reads KAGVTQTPRYLIKTRGQQVTLSCSPISGHRSVSWYQQTPGQGLQFLFEYFSETQRNKGNFPGRFSGRQFSNSRSEMNVSTLELGDSALYLCASSSQGGGTDTQYFGPGTRLTVL.

CDR3 protein: CASSYDREQYF. The CDR3 DNA reads TGTGCCAGCAGCTACGACAGGGAGCAGTACTTC. J is TRBJ2-7 and V is TRBV28; maybe TRBD1 (6 bases). The CDR3 is 11 residues long. The germline V gene has CDR1 MDHEN and CDR2 SYDVKM. V gave up 6 bases and J gave up 7 bases, with 10 bases separating them.

This sequence joins TRBV28 and TRBJ1-2; the match to TRBD1 covers 7 bases. Trimming took 6 bases from V and 10 from J; bases not matched to a gene: 14. CDR3 length: 14 amino acids. CDR1 MDHEN and CDR2 SYDVKM come from the germline V gene. The CDR3 here is CASSLDRAPPDYTF. The CDR3 nucleotides are TGTGCCAGCAGCCTTGACAGGGCCCCCCCGGACTACACCTTC.

The chain carries TRBV28 and TRBJ2-3; 15 nucleotides line up with TRBD2. J gave up 0 bases and V 5 bases, and 6 bases lay outside the gene matches. The CDR3 runs to 18 residues. Per germline, CDR1 MDHEN and CDR2 SYDVKM. For the CDR3, the DNA is TGTGCCAGCAGTCAACAAGGACTAGCGGGAGGGAGCACAGATACGCAGTATTTT. The encoded protein is CASSQQGLAGGSTDTQYF.

The sample holds one count of this clone. The V and J genes are TRBV7-9 and TRBJ2-5; TRBD1 matches at 7 bases. V dropped 5 bases and J dropped 3; count of bases not matched to a gene: 12. Germline CDR1 and CDR2: SEHNR and FQNEAQ (reference sequence). The length of the CDR3 is 16 residues. CDR3 in amino acids: CASSPLARGTEETQYF. The CDR3 region has the DNA TGTGCCAGCAGCCCCCTAGCCCGTGGGACAGAAGAGACCCAGTACTTC.

As to this clone: Other DNA sequences from this sample encode an identical CDR3 as well. This chain connects TRBV27 to TRBJ1-2, with a possible D match to TRBD1 (6 bases). V was cut by 2 bases and J by 7 bases, with 11 bases left in between. The germline V gene encodes CDR1 MNHEY and CDR2 SMNVEV (reference sequence). CDR3 length: 13 residues. CDR3 residues: CASSLGGAGGYTF. CDR3 coding DNA: TGTGCCAGCAGTTTAGGGGGGGCGGGTGGCTACACCTTC.

The rearrangement uses TRBV15 and TRBJ2-2, with TRBD2 identical over 8 bases. V dropped 4 bases and J dropped 4; count of bases not matched to a gene: 5. There are 15 residues in the CDR3. Germline CDR1 LNHNV, CDR2 YYDKDF (reference sequence). The CDR3 DNA reads TGTGCCACCAGCATGCGACTAGCGAGCACCGGGGAGCTGTTTTTT. Its protein product is CATSMRLASTGELFF.

The rearrangement uses TRBV28 and TRBJ1-2; TRBD1 matches 8 bases. The length of the CDR3 is 16 residues. V was pared by 4 bases and J by 5 bases, with 12 bases of the junction left unmatched. Germline V gene lookup returns CDR1 MDHEN and CDR2 SYDVKM. DNA of the CDR3: TGTGCCAGCAGTTATGGGCCGTTGACAGGGGCTTATGGCTACACCTTC. It translates to CASSYGPLTGAYGYTF.

The J gene is TRBJ1-1, the V gene TRBV5-1; 7 bases agree with TRBD1. The CDR3 totals 13 residues. J was trimmed by 6 bases and V by 4 bases; bases with no gene match: 6. Germline CDR1 and CDR2: SGHRS and YFSETQ. The CDR3 loop reads CASSHDRVAEAFF. CDR3 coding DNA: TGCGCCAGCAGCCACGACAGGGTGGCTGAAGCTTTCTTT.

A word on this clone: The junction and the germline gene differ at one end; a read error may be behind it. The chain links TRBV7-9 to TRBJ2-1; 11 bases are shared with TRBD2. CDR3 size: 17 residues. Germline V gives CDR1 SEHNR, CDR2 FQNEAQ (reference sequence). The DNA of the CDR3 is TGTGCCAGCAGTTTAGCGGGAGGGGGGAGCTCCTACAATGAGCAGTTCTTC. This codes for CASSLAGGGSSYNEQFF.

The chain has TRBV21-1 and TRBJ2-1; the table's D call, TRBD2, was not checked against the DNA. TRBV21-1 represents a pseudogene. This CDR3 contains 15 residues. CDR3 protein: CASSRGGRLEGEQFF. CDR3 in DNA: TGTGCCAGCAGCAGAGGTGGGCGACTAGAGGGTGAGCAGTTCTTC.

J is TRBJ2-7 and V is TRBV5-6, with TRBD1 matching 10 bases. V was clipped by 1 base and J by 4 bases; unmatched bases: 8. The V gene's germline CDR1 is SGHDT and CDR2 YYEEEE. The CDR3 loop spans 16 amino acids. CDR3 sequence reads: CASSLTTGGAGYEQYF. CDR3 sequence (DNA): TGTGCCAGCAGCTTGACGACAGGGGGCGCTGGGTACGAGCAGTACTTC.

V usage is TRBV28 and J usage is TRBJ1-1; 9 nucleotides align to TRBD1. Germline CDR1 and CDR2: MDHEN and SYDVKM. The CDR3 loop spans 15 amino acids. V was clipped by 6 bases and J by 5 bases; unmatched bases: 10. CDR3 DNA: TGTGCCAGCAGAGAGACCGGGACAGGGAATACTGAAGCTTTCTTT. Its protein product is CASRETGTGNTEAFF.

The chain carries TRBV28 and TRBJ2-1; D is perhaps TRBD1 or TRBD2 (5 bases each). V gave up 3 bases and J gave up 5 bases, with 14 bases separating them. The germline CDR1 and CDR2 sequences are MDHEN and SYDVKM. CDR3 length: 15 amino acids. The CDR3 region is CASSLGDPWNNEQFF. DNA for the CDR3: TGTGCCAGCAGTTTGGGGGACCCCTGGAACAATGAGCAGTTCTTC.

This clone was seen just once. This chain links TRBV7-9 with TRBJ2-4; D gene ambiguous. V lost 1 base and J lost 8, with 9 bases in between. The CDR3 is made up of 13 amino acids. Germline V CDR1 and CDR2: SEHNR, FQNEAQ (reference sequence). DNA of the CDR3: TGTGCCAGCAGCTTAGAGGTCCCGGACATTCAGTACTTC. It is translated as CASSLEVPDIQYF.